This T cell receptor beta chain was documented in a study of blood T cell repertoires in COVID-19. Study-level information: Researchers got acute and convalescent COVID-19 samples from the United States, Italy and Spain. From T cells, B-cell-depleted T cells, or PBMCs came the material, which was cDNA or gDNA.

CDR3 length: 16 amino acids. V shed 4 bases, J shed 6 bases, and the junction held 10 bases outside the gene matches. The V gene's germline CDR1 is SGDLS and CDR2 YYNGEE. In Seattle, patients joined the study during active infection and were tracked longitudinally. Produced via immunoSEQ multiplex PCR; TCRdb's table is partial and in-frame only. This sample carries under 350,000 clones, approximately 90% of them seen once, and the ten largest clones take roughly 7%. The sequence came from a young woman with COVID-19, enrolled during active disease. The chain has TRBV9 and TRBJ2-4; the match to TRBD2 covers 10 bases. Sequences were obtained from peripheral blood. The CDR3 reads CASSSLAGGRGNIQYF. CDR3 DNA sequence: TGTGCCAGCAGCTCCTTAGCGGGAGGTAGGGGAAACATTCAGTACTTC.